These 30 T cell receptor beta chains were sequenced from one sample in a study of radiation and T cells in renal cell carcinoma. Measured with immunoSEQ multiplex PCR; TCRdb has only the in-frame clones, and not every one. This sample has 100,000 to 150,000 clones, with around 80% found just once. Time point reported: blood 2 weeks post-SBRT. Treatment given: 15 Gy SBRT to primary tumor, nephrectomy 4 weeks later. The sample here was blood, taken from a patient whose treatment included radiotherapy and nephrectomy. The receptors were gathered from a man aged 45-60 years with renal cell carcinoma.

CDR3 coding DNA: TGCGCCAGCAGCCCCTTGGTAGGGACCTACAATGAGCAGTTCTTC. Its translation is CASSPLVGTYNEQFF. The chain is built from TRBV5-1 and TRBJ2-1; D is ambiguous. The CDR3 is 15 amino acids. V lost 4 bases and J 2 bases, leaving 13 bases between the germline ends. Germline V lookup: CDR1 SGHRS, CDR2 YFSETQ. The full variable domain, with the rest looked up from reference TRBV5-1 and TRBJ2-1, is KAGVTQTPRYLIKTRGQQVTLSCSPISGHRSVSWYQQTPGQGLQFLFEYFSETQRNKGNFPGRFSGRQFSNSRSEMNVSTLELGDSALYLCASSPLVGTYNEQFFGPGTRLTVL.

A word on this clone: Other nucleotide sequences in the sample specify the same CDR3. The chain joins TRBV9 to TRBJ2-3; D is unclear. The ends were cut back, 2 bases at V and 6 bases at J, with 4 bases in the middle. The germline gives CDR1 SGDLS, CDR2 YYNGEE. CDR3 length equals 11 residues. DNA of the CDR3: TGTGCCAGCAGCGTTGGCGATACGCAGTATTTT. Protein sequence: CASSVGDTQYF.

The gene calls are TRBV5-1 and TRBJ2-2; no definite D call. This CDR3 comprises 14 residues. Germline lookup yields CDR1 SGHRS and CDR2 YFSETQ. The ends were cut back, 6 bases at V and 4 bases at J, with 13 bases in the middle. For the CDR3, the DNA is TGCGCCAGCACCCCTCTTGAGATCACCGGGGAGCTGTTTTTT. Translated, it gives CASTPLEITGELFF.

CDR3 sequence reads: CASSLGFTGGYTF. In DNA form, the CDR3 reads TGTGCCAGCAGTTTAGGTTTTACGGGTGGCTACACCTTC. The chain uses TRBV28 and TRBJ1-2, with D unclear. V was trimmed by 2 bases and J by 7 bases, leaving 11 bases between them. The CDR3 contains 13 residues. In germline, CDR1 is MDHEN, CDR2 SYDVKM.

This chain uses TRBV9 with TRBJ2-5, with D tentatively TRBD2 (6 bases). Germline loops: CDR1 SGDLS, CDR2 YYNGEE. V was shortened by 0 bases and J by 2 bases, with 14 bases between the two germline ends. This CDR3 has 16 residues. The CDR3: CASSVGMGGPQETQYF. The CDR3 coding sequence is TGTGCCAGCAGCGTAGGTATGGGGGGACCTCAAGAGACCCAGTACTTC.

This chain uses TRBV27 with TRBJ2-2; a weak D match, TRBD1 (5 bases). The germline V gene encodes CDR1 MNHEY and CDR2 SMNVEV (reference sequence). V lost 4 bases and J lost 7, with 16 bases in between. The CDR3 extends over 15 amino acids. CDR3 region: CASSSLLAGLGELFF. In nucleotides, the CDR3 is TGTGCCAGCAGTTCGCTATTAGCAGGGCTCGGGGAGCTGTTTTTT.

This sequence joins TRBV6-1 and TRBJ2-1; 10 nucleotides match TRBD2. Germline CDR1 is MNHNS and CDR2 is SASEGT. The CDR3 has 14 residues. After removal of 8 bases from V and 4 bases from J, the junction contained 5 bases not matched to a gene. DNA for the CDR3: TGTGCCAGCCAAATAGCGGGGGGTTACAATGAGCAGTTCTTC. Its translation: CASQIAGGYNEQFF.

The V gene is TRBV5-1, the J gene TRBJ2-5, with D perhaps given as TRBD1 or TRBD2 (5 bases each). Trimming left V 3 bases short and J 2 bases short, with 11 bases between. Germline values: CDR1 SGHRS, CDR2 YFSETQ. The CDR3 is 14 residues long. The CDR3 DNA sequence: TGCGCCAGCAGCTCGGGACGGCCTCAAGAGACCCAGTACTTC. Its protein product is CASSSGRPQETQYF. Based on the CDR3 plus reference TRBV5-1 and TRBJ2-5, the full variable domain is KAGVTQTPRYLIKTRGQQVTLSCSPISGHRSVSWYQQTPGQGLQFLFEYFSETQRNKGNFPGRFSGRQFSNSRSEMNVSTLELGDSALYLCASSSGRPQETQYFGPGTRLLVL.

The chain uses TRBV30 and TRBJ2-5, with D possibly being TRBD2 (5 bases). This CDR3 is 13 amino acids long. Germline CDR1 reads GTSNPN; CDR2 reads SVGIG (reference sequence). V lost 6 bases, J lost 3 bases, and 14 bases lay in between. The CDR3 DNA is TGTGCCTGCCTACCTACCGGGGAAGAGACCCAGTACTTC. Residues: CACLPTGEETQYF.

V and J are TRBV13 and TRBJ2-7; 7 bases are shared with TRBD1. Germline values: CDR1 PRHDT, CDR2 FYEKMQ (reference sequence). Trimming at V came to 5 bases and at J to 3 bases, leaving 7 bases not matched to a gene. This CDR3 has 14 residues. The CDR3 region is CASSRQGAFYEQYF. The CDR3, as DNA: TGTGCCAGCAGCCGACAGGGTGCTTTCTACGAGCAGTACTTC. Full variable domain (rest looked up from reference TRBV13 and TRBJ2-7): AAGVIQSPRHLIKEKRETATLKCYPIPRHDTVYWYQQGPGQDPQFLISFYEKMQSDKGSIPDRFSAQQFSDYHSELNMSSLELGDSALYFCASSRQGAFYEQYFGPGTRLTVT.

Note on this clone: One end of the junction does not line up with germline, which may come from a read error. The chain joins TRBV7-7 to TRBJ2-3; no clear D. The CDR3 runs 15 residues. The germline CDR1 and CDR2 sequences are SSHAT and FNYEAQ (reference sequence). The CDR3 coding sequence is TGTGCTAGCAGCTTGTTGGGCCACGAGGCAGATACGCAGTATTTT. This translates into CASSLLGHEADTQYF.

A single count supports this clone. The rearrangement uses TRBV29-1 and TRBJ2-7; D gene unclear. The V gene lost 0 bases and the J gene lost 3 bases, with 9 bases spanning the gap. Germline V gene lookup returns CDR1 SQVTM and CDR2 ANQGSEA. The CDR3 totals 13 residues. CDR3 residues: CSVEDWRSYEQYF. The CDR3, as DNA: TGCAGCGTTGAAGATTGGCGGAGCTACGAGCAGTACTTC.

The CDR3 nucleotides read TGTGCCTGGAGTGTACGGGCCCTGGGGTGGGGGCGAGAGACCCAGTACTTC. Residues: CAWSVRALGWGRETQYF. The chain employs TRBV30 and TRBJ2-5; a weak D match, TRBD1 (6 bases). This CDR3 comprises 17 residues. Per germline, CDR1 GTSNPN and CDR2 SVGIG (reference sequence). The V gene lost 0 bases and the J gene lost 4 bases, with 21 bases spanning the gap.

This clone is a singleton in its sample. This chain joins TRBV2 and TRBJ2-7, with 9 positions matching TRBD1. Per germline, CDR1 SNHLY and CDR2 FYNNEI. The CDR3 length is 15 residues. The V gene end was trimmed by 5 bases and the J gene end by 1 base; junction bases not matched to a gene: 6. CDR3 DNA: TGTGCCAGCAGTATTGACAGGGGGAGATCCTACGAGCAGTACTTC. This sequence encodes CASSIDRGRSYEQYF.

The chain joins TRBV5-1 to TRBJ2-7; D may be TRBD1 (6 bases). This CDR3 has 12 amino acids. Trimming stripped 7 bases from V and 3 bases from J, with 11 bases between. Germline values: CDR1 SGHRS, CDR2 YFSETQ. CDR3 loop: CASGRTVYEQYF. The CDR3 coding sequence is TGCGCCAGCGGACGGACAGTCTACGAGCAGTACTTC.

The chain employs TRBV6-5 and TRBJ1-1; D call uncertain. CDR3 length: 13 residues. V lost 0 bases to trimming and J lost 5 bases, with 7 bases between them. Germline-derived CDR1 and CDR2 are MNHEY and SVGAGI. CDR3 DNA: TGTGCCAGCAGTTACTCAGGGTTTACTGAAGCTTTCTTT. It translates to CASSYSGFTEAFF.

V usage is TRBV4-2 and J usage is TRBJ2-5, with 13 bases identical to TRBD2. Germline loops: CDR1 LGHNA, CDR2 YNFKEQ. The V gene end was trimmed by 2 bases and the J gene end by 9 bases; junction bases not matched to a gene: 9. CDR3 length: 16 residues. The CDR3 DNA sequence: TGTGCCAGCAGCCAAACTAGCGGGGGGGCTGGTGGGGCCCAGTACTTC. Protein product: CASSQTSGGAGGAQYF.

The chain combines TRBV28 with TRBJ2-7; 10 bases are shared with TRBD1. The CDR3 sequence is 15 residues long. The germline CDR1 and CDR2 sequences are MDHEN and SYDVKM. J was trimmed by 5 bases and V by 5 bases; bases with no gene match: 9. In DNA, the CDR3 is TGTGCCAGCAGTGTAGGGACAGGGGCGCTCAACGAGCAGTACTTC. Its translation: CASSVGTGALNEQYF.

The rearrangement links TRBV7-2 to TRBJ2-3; D may be TRBD2 (5 bases). The length of the CDR3 is 14 residues. In germline, CDR1 is SGHTA, CDR2 FQGNSA. Trimming stripped 3 bases from V and 4 bases from J, with 11 bases between. CDR3 in DNA: TGTGCCAGCAGCTTGGAACTAGGTCCAGATACGCAGTATTTT. Amino acid sequence: CASSLELGPDTQYF.

This clone was seen only a few times. This same CDR3 is encoded by further DNA sequences in the sample. The chain is built from TRBV11-2 and TRBJ2-5, with D uncertain. Trimming took off 1 base at V and 0 bases at J, with 3 bases between the two ends. The germline CDR1 and CDR2 sequences are SGHAT and FQNNGV. This CDR3 comprises 13 residues. The CDR3 sequence: CASSLGYQETQYF. Written as DNA, the CDR3 is TGTGCCAGCAGCTTAGGATACCAAGAGACCCAGTACTTC.

The V and J genes are TRBV27 and TRBJ2-7, with 7 bases fitting TRBD1. The CDR3 spans 15 residues. The J segment lost 2 bases and the V segment lost 5 bases, leaving 9 bases of the junction unmatched. CDR1 and CDR2 (germline): MNHEY, SMNVEV (reference sequence). CDR3 sequence (DNA): TGTGCCAGCAGTAAACAGGGGCGGATGACCTACGAGCAGTACTTC. This gives the protein CASSKQGRMTYEQYF.

The chain links TRBV9 to TRBJ2-3; 7 bases agree with TRBD2. Germline assignment: CDR1 SGDLS and CDR2 YYNGEE. This CDR3 comprises 15 residues. V lost 0 bases to trimming and J lost 6 bases; unmatched junction nucleotides: 7. The CDR3 is CASSVDGGGYDTQYF. CDR3 in DNA: TGTGCCAGCAGCGTAGACGGCGGGGGTTACGATACGCAGTATTTT.

This clone was counted only a few times. Other DNA sequences in the sample encode the same CDR3. This sequence joins TRBV19 and TRBJ1-1; D gene uncertain. In germline, CDR1 is LNHDA, CDR2 SQIVND (reference sequence). V was cut by 0 bases and J by 5 bases, with 10 bases left in between. There are 14 residues in the CDR3. CDR3 residues: CASSIDRGRTEAFF. In DNA form, the CDR3 reads TGTGCCAGTAGTATAGATCGAGGGCGAACTGAAGCTTTCTTT.

The chain has TRBV5-1 and TRBJ2-5, with a weak D call TRBD2 (5 bases). CDR3 length equals 13 residues. The germline gives CDR1 SGHRS, CDR2 YFSETQ. V dropped 4 bases and J dropped 3 bases, with 10 bases sitting between them. CDR3 nucleotides: TGCGCCAGCAGCGGAGGACGGAAAGAGACCCAGTACTTC. Encoded protein: CASSGGRKETQYF.

The chain carries TRBV19 and TRBJ2-1; possible D gene TRBD2, 6 bases. Trimming removed 8 bases at V and 1 base at J, with 12 bases between. Germline assignment: CDR1 LNHDA and CDR2 SQIVND (reference sequence). The CDR3 consists of 14 residues. The CDR3 is CASGDWGSYNEQFF. The CDR3 DNA sequence: TGTGCCAGTGGGGACTGGGGGTCCTACAATGAGCAGTTCTTC.

The CDR3 is CASSSYHRRAGLGQPQHF. The CDR3 bases are TGTGCCAGCAGCTCATATCACAGACGGGCCGGCTTGGGCCAGCCCCAGCATTTT. This chain joins TRBV7-8 and TRBJ1-5, with D unresolved. The germline V and J ends were trimmed by 4 bases and 7 bases, with 26 bases remaining between them. This CDR3 comprises 18 residues. Germline V CDR1 and CDR2: SGHVS, FQNEAQ.

The V gene is TRBV4-3, the J gene TRBJ2-3; TRBD2 aligns across 14 bases. The V gene's germline CDR1 is LGHNA and CDR2 YSLEER. Trimming cost V 0 bases and J 4 bases; bases outside gene matches: 6. CDR3 size: 18 residues. The CDR3 region is CASSQDGTSGGIADTQYF. The CDR3 DNA reads as TGCGCCAGCAGCCAAGACGGGACTAGCGGGGGTATCGCAGATACGCAGTATTTT.

In its sample, this clone was seen once. The rearrangement joins TRBV7-2 to TRBJ2-1; 8 positions match TRBD2. The V segment lost 5 bases and the J segment 9 bases; nucleotides outside the gene matches: 6. The CDR3 consists of 13 residues. Germline V lookup: CDR1 SGHTA, CDR2 FQGNSA. CDR3 in amino acids: CASSPRGGFEQFF. The CDR3 DNA reads TGTGCCAGCAGCCCCCGGGGGGGGTTTGAGCAGTTCTTC.

The gene calls are TRBV11-2 and TRBJ2-1, with D possibly being TRBD2 (6 bases). The germline CDR1 and CDR2 sequences are SGHAT and FQNNGV. The CDR3 sequence is 15 residues long. V gave up 5 bases and J gave up 9 bases, with 20 bases separating them. DNA of the CDR3: TGTGCCAGCAGCGCGGGACTTAGCTTCTACGGTGAGCAGTTCTTC. Protein: CASSAGLSFYGEQFF.

The rearrangement uses TRBV7-9 and TRBJ1-3; D gene uncertain. With 2 bases removed from V and 4 bases from J, the gap between germline ends came to 12 bases. Germline V CDR1 and CDR2: SEHNR, FQNEAQ (reference sequence). The CDR3 runs to 15 residues. In DNA, the CDR3 is TGTGCCAGCAGCTTAACTGGAGTCATAGGAAACACCATATATTTT. Residues: CASSLTGVIGNTIYF.